These 29 T cell receptor beta chains share one sample of origin, sequenced in a study of blood T cell repertoires in COVID-19 (dated by TCRdb to between 2020 and 2021). Library creation used the immunoSEQ multiplex PCR assay. TCRdb's version of the immuneACCESS table is confined to in-frame rearrangements and falls short of the full clone set. An unresolved V gene accounts for under half of the shortfall where checked; the remainder is of unknown origin. In this sample the table shows about 140,000 clones, about four fifths of which occur a single time. The ten largest clones represent around 14% of the sample. The material sequenced was peripheral blood. The receptor source for this set is an elderly man with acute or convalescent COVID-19.

The chain links TRBV7-6 to TRBJ2-3; 9 bases agree with TRBD1. The CDR3 loop spans 17 amino acids. Germline lookup yields CDR1 SGHVS and CDR2 FNYEAQ. The V segment lost 5 bases and the J segment 2 bases; nucleotides outside the gene matches: 11. As DNA, the CDR3 is TGTGCCAGCAGCCGCGACCCGGGACAGGGAAACACAGATACGCAGTATTTT. Protein sequence: CASSRDPGQGNTDTQYF. Full variable domain (missing parts from reference TRBV7-6 and TRBJ2-3): GAGVSQSPRYKVTKRGQDVALRCDPISGHVSLYWYRQALGQGPEFLTYFNYEAQQDKSGLPNDRFSAERPEGSISTLTIQRTEQRDSAMYRCASSRDPGQGNTDTQYFGPGTRLTVL.

The rearrangement links TRBV2 to TRBJ2-5; 8 positions match TRBD1. CDR1 is SNHLY and CDR2 is FYNNEI in the germline V gene. The CDR3 is 13 residues long. The V and J ends lost 4 bases and 4 bases, in that order; junction bases with no gene match: 2. In nucleotides, the CDR3 is TGTGCCAGCAGTGTACAGGGGGGAGAGACCCAGTACTTC. This sequence encodes CASSVQGGETQYF.

The chain links TRBV10-3 to TRBJ2-5, with 13 nucleotides matching TRBD2. Trimming at V came to 2 bases and at J to 1 base, leaving 7 bases not matched to a gene. The CDR3 totals 18 residues. Per germline, CDR1 ENHRY and CDR2 SYGVKD. CDR3 loop: CAISEPKGLAGAQETQYF. DNA of the CDR3: TGTGCCATCAGTGAGCCTAAAGGACTAGCGGGGGCCCAAGAGACCCAGTACTTC.

The CDR3 is CAWSVGTPNSPLHF. In DNA form, the CDR3 reads TGTGCCTGGAGTGTAGGGACACCCAATTCACCCCTCCACTTT. The chain combines TRBV30 with TRBJ1-6; perhaps TRBD1 as D (6 bases). Trimming removed 0 bases at V and 7 bases at J, with 10 bases between. The CDR3 is 14 residues long. Germline V lookup: CDR1 GTSNPN, CDR2 SVGIG (reference sequence).

The chain carries TRBV2 and TRBJ2-7; 10 nucleotides line up with TRBD2. The CDR3 is 14 residues long. The germline V gene encodes CDR1 SNHLY and CDR2 FYNNEI. Losses at the gene ends were 5 bases for V and 2 bases for J; bases not matched to a gene: 3. CDR3 coding DNA: TGTGCCAGCAGTCGACTAGCGGGCGCCTACGAGCAGTACTTC. Amino acid sequence: CASSRLAGAYEQYF.

The chain is built from TRBV6-5 and TRBJ2-5, with TRBD2 matching over 7 bases. Trimming cost V 8 bases and J 4 bases; bases outside gene matches: 7. The CDR3 is made up of 13 amino acids. The germline V gene has CDR1 MNHEY and CDR2 SVGAGI. The CDR3 reads CASLPRTRETQYF. The CDR3 DNA reads TGTGCCAGCCTCCCACGGACTAGAGAGACCCAGTACTTC.

The CDR3 sequence is CASSLAGAAARAFF. DNA for the CDR3: TGTGCCAGCAGCTTAGCAGGGGCGGCGGCTCGGGCTTTCTTT. The V call is TRBV7-9, the J call TRBJ1-1; TRBD1 is a possible D gene (5 bases). The CDR3 consists of 14 residues. Germline CDR1 is SEHNR and CDR2 is FQNEAQ (reference sequence). The V end was cut by 0 bases, the J end by 11 bases, with 16 bases between.

The chain recombines TRBV15 with TRBJ2-7; 12 bases align to TRBD1. V shed 5 bases and J 6 bases; nucleotides not matched to a gene: 5. The V gene's germline CDR1 is LNHNV and CDR2 YYDKDF (reference sequence). This CDR3 region has 14 residues. The CDR3 here is CATSLGTGGGEQYF. The CDR3 bases are TGTGCCACCAGCCTAGGGACAGGGGGCGGCGAGCAGTACTTC.

The chain employs TRBV11-2 and TRBJ1-1, with 10 bases lining up with TRBD1. The CDR3 length is 15 residues. Germline CDR1 and CDR2: SGHAT and FQNNGV. Trimming cost V 5 bases and J 1 base; bases outside gene matches: 4. Here the CDR3 reads CASSRRQGANTEAFF. Here the CDR3 DNA reads TGTGCCAGCAGCCGTCGACAGGGGGCGAACACTGAAGCTTTCTTT.

CDR3: CASSHAGTGGAENIQYF. The DNA of the CDR3 is TGCGCCAGCAGCCACGCCGGGACAGGGGGCGCGGAGAACATTCAGTACTTC. This rearrangement joins TRBV5-1 to TRBJ2-4; 12 bases map to TRBD1. CDR3 length: 17 residues. Germline assignment: CDR1 SGHRS and CDR2 YFSETQ. After removal of 4 bases from V and 7 bases from J, the junction contained 12 bases not matched to a gene.

The chain links TRBV28 to TRBJ1-4; D is possibly TRBD1 (6 bases). V was clipped by 8 bases and J by 13 bases, with 32 bases between them. Germline V CDR1 and CDR2: MDHEN, SYDVKM. The CDR3 is 17 amino acids. The CDR3 coding sequence is TGTGCCAGCGGGGGCCTATTGACAGGTCGATTATCGGGAAGACTGTTTTTT. Its translation: CASGGLLTGRLSGRLFF.

V and J are TRBV7-6 and TRBJ2-3, with D unresolved. The CDR3 is 13 amino acids. V was shortened by 1 base and J by 1 base, with 3 bases between the two germline ends. Germline CDR1 SGHVS, CDR2 FNYEAQ. CDR3 DNA sequence: TGTGCCAGCAGCTTAGTAGGCACAGATACGCAGTATTTT. Protein: CASSLVGTDTQYF. Combining the CDR3 with reference TRBV7-6 and TRBJ2-3 gives the whole variable domain GAGVSQSPRYKVTKRGQDVALRCDPISGHVSLYWYRQALGQGPEFLTYFNYEAQQDKSGLPNDRFSAERPEGSISTLTIQRTEQRDSAMYRCASSLVGTDTQYFGPGTRLTVL.

The rearrangement uses TRBV27 and TRBJ2-5, with 9 bases that match TRBD1. The CDR3 covers 15 residues. The germline V gene has CDR1 MNHEY and CDR2 SMNVEV (reference sequence). The trim removed 3 bases at V and 4 bases at J, leaving 6 bases unmatched. CDR3 in DNA: TGTGCCAGCAGTTTTAGGACAGGGGATGGAGAGACCCAGTACTTC. It is translated as CASSFRTGDGETQYF.

The chain couples TRBV27 to TRBJ1-5; 11 positions match TRBD1. The CDR3 is made up of 18 amino acids. Trimming removed 4 bases from V and 4 bases from J; junction bases left unmatched: 12. Germline V gives CDR1 MNHEY, CDR2 SMNVEV (reference sequence). CDR3 nucleotide sequence: TGTGCCAGCAGTTCTACTAGGACAGGGGGCCTTGCTAATCAGCCCCAGCATTTT. The encoded protein is CASSSTRTGGLANQPQHF.

The J gene is TRBJ1-3, the V gene TRBV27; 8 bases map to TRBD1. V lost 5 bases and J lost 5; bases outside the gene matches: 5. CDR1 MNHEY and CDR2 SMNVEV come from the germline V gene (reference sequence). This CDR3 comprises 14 residues. The CDR3 region is CASSPTGGRNTIYF. CDR3 DNA sequence: TGTGCCAGCAGTCCTACAGGGGGAAGAAACACCATATATTTT.

This clone was recorded a few times. The chain has TRBV5-1 and TRBJ2-5; D is ambiguous. The V and J ends lost 1 base and 1 base respectively, with 8 bases between them. This CDR3 is built from 14 residues. Germline values: CDR1 SGHRS, CDR2 YFSETQ. CDR3 nucleotides: TGCGCCAGCAGCTTGACCCCGAGCCAAGAGACCCAGTACTTC. Amino acid sequence: CASSLTPSQETQYF. Filled out from reference TRBV5-1 and TRBJ2-5, the complete variable domain reads KAGVTQTPRYLIKTRGQQVTLSCSPISGHRSVSWYQQTPGQGLQFLFEYFSETQRNKGNFPGRFSGRQFSNSRSEMNVSTLELGDSALYLCASSLTPSQETQYFGPGTRLLVL.

This clone was counted only a few times. The V call is TRBV19, the J call TRBJ1-3; no definite D call. Germline V gene lookup returns CDR1 LNHDA and CDR2 SQIVND (reference sequence). The CDR3 covers 14 residues. The V and J ends lost 7 bases and 0 bases respectively, with 10 bases between them. CDR3 sequence: CASISHFSGNTIYF. Written as DNA, the CDR3 is TGTGCCAGTATTTCCCACTTCTCTGGAAACACCATATATTTT.

This clone is deemed medium-sized. This chain links TRBV29-1 with TRBJ2-3; no clear D gene. V was pared by 2 bases and J by 1 base, with 4 bases between. The CDR3 has 12 amino acids. Germline CDR1 and CDR2: SQVTM and ANQGSEA. CDR3 DNA: TGCAGCGTTGAACGGGGCACAGATACGCAGTATTTT. Residues: CSVERGTDTQYF.

This clone came up once. The chain is built from TRBV28 and TRBJ2-7; a possible D gene is TRBD2 (6 bases). The CDR3 consists of 13 residues. V dropped 3 bases and J dropped 2 bases, with 8 bases sitting between them. Germline V gene data show CDR1 as MDHEN and CDR2 as SYDVKM. Here the CDR3 DNA reads TGTGCCAGCAGTTTGCGGGATACCTACGAGCAGTACTTC. Its translation is CASSLRDTYEQYF.

This chain connects TRBV29-1 to TRBJ2-2; 9 positions match TRBD2. The CDR3 consists of 14 residues. The V gene's germline CDR1 is SQVTM and CDR2 ANQGSEA. Trimming took 6 bases from V and 1 from J; bases not matched to a gene: 3. DNA of the CDR3: TGCAGCGTCTTTAGCGGGGGGAACACCGGGGAGCTGTTTTTT. It codes for CSVFSGGNTGELFF.

This clone has just one count. V and J are TRBV6-4 and TRBJ1-6; no reliable D call. Germline-derived CDR1 and CDR2 are MRHNA and SNTAGT. Between the trimmed V and J ends, which lost 5 bases and 7 bases, there was a span of 12 bases. CDR3 size: 14 residues. CDR3 sequence reads: CASSPGLSNSPLHF. The CDR3 DNA reads TGTGCCAGCAGTCCAGGACTGTCGAATTCACCCCTCCACTTT.

The chain has TRBV7-2 and TRBJ1-4; a weak D match, TRBD1 (5 bases). The V gene lost 6 bases and the J gene lost 7 bases, with 9 bases spanning the gap. Germline CDR1 is SGHTA and CDR2 is FQGNSA. The CDR3 has 12 residues. The CDR3 region is CASRGATEKLFF. The CDR3 DNA follows: TGTGCCAGCAGAGGGGCGACTGAAAAACTGTTTTTT.

The V gene is TRBV5-6, the J gene TRBJ2-5; tentative D call: TRBD1 (6 bases). With 5 bases removed from V and 0 bases from J, the gap between germline ends came to 8 bases. The CDR3 consists of 13 residues. Germline V lookup: CDR1 SGHDT, CDR2 YYEEEE. CDR3 in amino acids: CASSQGYQETQYF. The DNA of the CDR3 is TGTGCCAGCAGTCAGGGGTACCAAGAGACCCAGTACTTC.

This clone was found a few times. The chain links TRBV2 to TRBJ2-5, with a weak D call TRBD2 (6 bases). Germline CDR1 reads SNHLY; CDR2 reads FYNNEI. The V gene lost 1 base and the J gene lost 5 bases, with 11 bases spanning the gap. The CDR3 has 14 residues. The CDR3 nucleotides are TGTGCCAGCAGTGAAGTGACTAGTATGGAGACCCAGTACTTC. This encodes CASSEVTSMETQYF.

The chain uses TRBV5-6 and TRBJ2-7; no clear D gene. V was pared by 6 bases and J by 2 bases, with 15 bases between. This CDR3 is built from 14 residues. Germline loops: CDR1 SGHDT, CDR2 YYEEEE. CDR3 coding DNA: TGTGCCAGCACCTGGAGTAGGCCCCCCTACGAGCAGTACTTC. Translated: CASTWSRPPYEQYF.

This chain links TRBV28 with TRBJ1-4; D is possibly TRBD1 (5 bases). Trimming cost V 7 bases and J 0 bases, with 12 bases left between them. Germline V gives CDR1 MDHEN, CDR2 SYDVKM. This CDR3 spans 15 amino acids. The CDR3, as DNA: TGTGCCAGCATCCCCGGGGGGACAACTAATGAAAAACTGTTTTTT. Its translation is CASIPGGTTNEKLFF. Filled out from reference TRBV28 and TRBJ1-4, the complete variable domain reads DVKVTQSSRYLVKRTGEKVFLECVQDMDHENMFWYRQDPGLGLRLIYFSYDVKMKEKGDIPEGYSVSREKKERFSLILESASTNQTSMYLCASIPGGTTNEKLFFGSGTQLSVL.

This chain links TRBV19 with TRBJ2-5; D unclear. This CDR3 comprises 13 residues. From germline, CDR1 is LNHDA and CDR2 SQIVND (reference sequence). V was trimmed by 1 base and J by 5 bases, leaving 8 bases between them. The CDR3 region is CASSIASLETQYF. As DNA, the CDR3 is TGTGCCAGTAGTATAGCCAGTCTTGAGACCCAGTACTTC.

This clone occurred a few times. Other DNA sequences from this sample encode an identical CDR3 as well. The V call is TRBV14, the J call TRBJ2-5; D possibly corresponds to TRBD2 (5 bases). Germline V gene data show CDR1 as SGHDN and CDR2 as FVKESK. V was pared by 1 base and J by 2 bases, with 11 bases between. This CDR3 is 15 amino acids long. DNA for the CDR3: TGTGCCAGCAGCCAAGGACGGGGTAGACAAGAGACCCAGTACTTC. This encodes CASSQGRGRQETQYF.

This chain links TRBV4-1 with TRBJ2-1, with D perhaps TRBD1 (5 bases). V lost 4 bases and J 5 bases, leaving 21 bases between the germline ends. The germline V gene encodes CDR1 MGHRA and CDR2 YSYEKL. CDR3 length equals 17 residues. The CDR3 DNA reads as TGCGCCAGCAGCCCCTCAAGTGACGAGACAGCTAACAATGAGCAGTTCTTC. It codes for CASSPSSDETANNEQFF.